This T cell receptor (beta chain) was retrieved from a study of T-cell memory formation after mild COVID-19 (dated by TCRdb to the early 2020s). About the study as a whole: TCR sequence clusters from the two donors were largely donor specific. In two donors, T-cell clones that expanded and contracted after mild COVID-19 were followed by sequencing TCRalpha and TCRbeta repertoires longitudinally. Two young, previously healthy adult volunteers made up the cohort, one male and one female. The investigation overall reported the following: Contracting CD4+ clones were found mainly in CM and EM memory subsets, while CD8+ clones were enriched in EMRA. The detection of some responding clones in pre-infection memory suggests that pre-existing cross-reactive memory T cells joined the SARS-CoV-2 response. From day 15 to 85, contracting clones showed balanced CD4/CD8 phenotypes, whereas a second wave of clones that expanded from day 15 to 37 leaned towards CD4+. Only a couple of mild cases were covered in the study, and larger cohorts including severe cases with pre-infection samples were considered necessary. The second-wave clones that peaked on day 37 were not confirmed to be SARS-CoV-2 specific.

Instrument on record: Illumina NovaSeq 6000. TCRalpha and TCRbeta cDNA libraries were built by 5'RACE with constant-segment primers, adding sample barcodes and unique molecular identifiers. Trizol reagent was used to extract RNA from every sample. Amplification of the libraries took two PCR steps, and the second step added a second sample barcode plus Illumina TruSeq adapters. Sequencing of libraries was performed on an Illumina NovaSeq with 2 x 150 bp paired-end reads. In the paper's pipeline: With migec v1.2.7, reads were demultiplexed and then collapsed into UMI-guided consensus sequences. With mixcr v2.1.11, UMI consensuses were aligned to TRA and TRB V and J templates and assembled into clonotypes. A clonotype was counted as expanded or contracted only if both edgeR and NoisET called the change significant, with noise models trained on biological replicates. For edgeR calls, the thresholds were a false discovery rate-adjusted p below 0.01 and a log2 fold-change of 1. PCA with hierarchical clustering of max-normalized trajectories of the 1000 most abundant clonotypes was used as exploratory dynamics analysis. Separately sequenced CD4+ and CD8+ repertoires were used to assign the CD4 or CD8 phenotype of responding clones. In-frame beta chains were kept once TCRdb had trimmed the public reads at Q25 with fastp and called clones with MiXCR. Rows with a matching CDR3 protein are joined into one entry that keeps the most common DNA and genes. TCRdb, not the original authors, processed these V and J calls. For this sample the table gives about 100,000 distinct CDR3 sequences, of which 13% to 15% were detected only once. 35% to 50% of the sample goes to the ten largest clones.

As for this clonotype: The specificity of this receptor is unknown. There are no base qualities to consult, and no much larger clone falls within one base.

Ficoll-Paque density gradient centrifugation was used to isolate PBMCs. The CDR3 sequence holds 14 residues, the cysteine and phenylalanine included. The only DNA kept is the CDR3, 42 bases in frame from the first base. Trimming takes 3 bases from V and 3 bases from J, and the germline ends sit 9 bases apart. This sequence was found in a man in his late teens or twenties who had mild COVID-19 (a few samples of this study predate the infection). The sample titles of this study are shuffled in the database, so cell type and time point are left out; the donor was told from shared clones. The chain couples TRBV12-3 or TRBV12-4 to TRBJ2-1, with TRBD2 tentatively as D gene (6 bases match). Sample: PBMCs or a T cell subset sorted from them (not recorded which). The DNA reads as follows: TGTGCCAGCAGTTTGTTGCGGGACTACAATGAGCAGTTCTTC. It translates as CASSLLRDYNEQFF.